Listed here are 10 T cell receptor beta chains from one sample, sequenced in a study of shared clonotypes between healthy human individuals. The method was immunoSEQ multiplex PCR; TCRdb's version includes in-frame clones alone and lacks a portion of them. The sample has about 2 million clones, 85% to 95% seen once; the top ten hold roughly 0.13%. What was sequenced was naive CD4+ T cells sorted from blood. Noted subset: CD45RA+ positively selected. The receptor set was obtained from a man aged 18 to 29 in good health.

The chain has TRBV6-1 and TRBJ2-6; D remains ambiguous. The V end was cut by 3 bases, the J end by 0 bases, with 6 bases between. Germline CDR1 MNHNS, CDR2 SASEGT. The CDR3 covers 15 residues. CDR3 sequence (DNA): TGTGCCAGCAGTGACAGACTCTCTGGGGCCAACGTCCTGACTTTC. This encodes CASSDRLSGANVLTF.

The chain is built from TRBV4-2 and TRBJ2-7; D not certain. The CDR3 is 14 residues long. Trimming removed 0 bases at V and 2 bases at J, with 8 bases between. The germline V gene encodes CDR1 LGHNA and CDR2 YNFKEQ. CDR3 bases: TGTGCCAGCAGCCAAGACATACTGGCCTACGAGCAGTACTTC. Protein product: CASSQDILAYEQYF.

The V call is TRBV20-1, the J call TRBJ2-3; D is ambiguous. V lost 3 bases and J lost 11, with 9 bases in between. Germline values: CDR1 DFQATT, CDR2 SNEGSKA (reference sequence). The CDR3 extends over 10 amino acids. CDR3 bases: TGCAGTGCTAGCGCCCCCGGGCAGTATTTT. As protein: CSASAPGQYF.

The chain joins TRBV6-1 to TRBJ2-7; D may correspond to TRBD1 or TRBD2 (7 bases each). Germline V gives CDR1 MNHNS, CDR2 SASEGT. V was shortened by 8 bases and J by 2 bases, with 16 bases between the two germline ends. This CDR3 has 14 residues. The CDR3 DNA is TGTGCCAGCGGGAGGGGACAGTGGACCTACGAGCAGTACTTC. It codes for CASGRGQWTYEQYF.

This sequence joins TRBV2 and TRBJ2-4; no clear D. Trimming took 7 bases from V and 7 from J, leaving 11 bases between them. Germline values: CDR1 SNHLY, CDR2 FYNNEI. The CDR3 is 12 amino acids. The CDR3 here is CASKLEINIQYF. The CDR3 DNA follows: TGTGCCAGCAAATTGGAGATCAACATTCAGTACTTC.

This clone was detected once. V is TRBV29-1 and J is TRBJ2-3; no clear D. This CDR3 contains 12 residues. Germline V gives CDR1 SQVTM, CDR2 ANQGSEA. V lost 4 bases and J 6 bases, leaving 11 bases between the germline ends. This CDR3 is CSVAADGDTQYF. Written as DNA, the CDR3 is TGCAGCGTTGCAGCCGATGGGGATACGCAGTATTTT.

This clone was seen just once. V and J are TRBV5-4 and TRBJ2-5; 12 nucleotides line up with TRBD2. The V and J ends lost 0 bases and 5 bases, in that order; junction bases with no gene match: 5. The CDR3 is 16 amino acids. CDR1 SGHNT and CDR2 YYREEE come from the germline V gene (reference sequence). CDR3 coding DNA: TGTGCCAGCAGCTTGGCGGGACTAGCGGGTACGGAGACCCAGTACTTC. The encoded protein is CASSLAGLAGTETQYF.

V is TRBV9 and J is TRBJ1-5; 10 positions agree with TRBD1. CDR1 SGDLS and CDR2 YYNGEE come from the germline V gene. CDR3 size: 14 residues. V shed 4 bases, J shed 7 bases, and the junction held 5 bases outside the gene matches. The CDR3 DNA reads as TGTGCCAGCAGCTTTGGGACAGGGGAACAGCCCCAGCATTTT. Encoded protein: CASSFGTGEQPQHF.

The CDR3: CASRKDGLRSVAFF. CDR3 in DNA: TGTGCCAGCAGGAAGGACGGTCTGAGGAGTGTAGCTTTCTTT. The chain recombines TRBV6-5 with TRBJ1-1; no reliable D call. The germline V gene has CDR1 MNHEY and CDR2 SVGAGI. Trimming stripped 6 bases from V and 10 bases from J, with 21 bases between. The CDR3 is made up of 14 amino acids.

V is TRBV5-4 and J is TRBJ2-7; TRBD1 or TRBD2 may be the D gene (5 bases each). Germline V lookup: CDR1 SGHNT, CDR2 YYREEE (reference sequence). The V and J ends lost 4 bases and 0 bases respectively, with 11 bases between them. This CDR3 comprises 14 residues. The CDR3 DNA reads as TGTGCCAGCAGCCCGTGGGGGAGCTCCTACGAGCAGTACTTC. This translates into CASSPWGSSYEQYF.